This is a list of T cell receptor beta chains from one sample in a study of breast tumors, draining lymph nodes, adjacent tissues. TCRdb redid the calling of the multiplex PCR reads with MiXCR, one entry per CDR3 protein. The sample consists of roughly 260,000 distinct CDR3 sequences, over 30% of them appearing once. Material: axillary lymph node tissue. These receptors were collected from a female donor with breast cancer. Some clones in this sample may be carry-over from other donors' samples. CDR3s include the opening cysteine and the closing phenylalanine or tryptophan. D genes are given only for firm matches. Some rows have no size entry. The others give once, few or many, or a class for an expanded clone.

D,size,V,J,CDR3,DNA
TRBD1,.,TRBV5-5,TRBJ2-2,CASSVRDRGTGELFF,TGTGCCAGCAGCGTCCGGGACAGGGGGACCGGGGAGCTGTTTTTT
TRBD1,.,TRBV30,TRBJ1-5,CAWSTPGTGNQPQHF,TGTGCCTGGAGTACCCCCGGGACAGGGAATCAGCCCCAGCATTTT
.,many,TRBV6-5,TRBJ1-6,CASSYLTDYNSPLHF,TGTGCCAGCAGTTACCTGACCGATTATAATTCACCCCTCCACTTT
TRBD1,few,TRBV28,TRBJ1-3,CASKNTGVGGNTIYF,TGTGCCAGCAAAAATACAGGGGTAGGCGGAAACACCATATATTTT
TRBD2,.,TRBV2,TRBJ2-3,CASCRLAGGYNEQYF,TGTGCCAGCTGCAGACTAGCGGGGGGGTACAATGAGCAGTATTTT
TRBD2,.,TRBV5-4,TRBJ2-1,CASSLGPGLADYKEQFF,TGTGCCAGCAGCTTGGGGCCGGGACTAGCGGATTACAAGGAGCAGTTCTTC
TRBD1,many,TRBV6-5,TRBJ1-4,CASSGTVREKLFF,TGTGCCAGCAGTGGGACAGTAAGAGAAAAACTGTTTTTT
.,many,TRBV5-4,TRBJ1-2,CASSLDAAGTF,TGTGCCAGCAGCTTGGATGCAGCAGGCACCTTC
TRBD2,many,TRBV20-1,TRBJ2-3,CSARDWSGRGDTQYF,TGCAGTGCTAGAGATTGGAGCGGGAGAGGTGATACGCAGTATTTT
.,few,TRBV6-5,TRBJ2-7,CASSHSLAPPYEQYF,TGTGCCAGCAGTCACTCGTTAGCCCCTCCCTACGAGCAGTACTTC
.,few,TRBV6-5,TRBJ2-1,CASSYWIDPPSYNEQFF,TGTGCCAGCAGTTACTGGATAGACCCCCCCTCCTACAATGAGCAGTTCTTC
.,many,TRBV7-7,TRBJ2-5,CASSVERGETQYF,TGTGCTAGCAGTGTGGAGAGAGGAGAGACCCAGTACTTC